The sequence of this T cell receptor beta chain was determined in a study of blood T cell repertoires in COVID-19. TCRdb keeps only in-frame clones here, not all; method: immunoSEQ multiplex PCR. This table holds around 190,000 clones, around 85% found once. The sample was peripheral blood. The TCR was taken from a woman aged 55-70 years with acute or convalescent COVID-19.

As DNA, the CDR3 is TGTGCCAGCAGCCTTCAAGGCGGGGTCATGAACACTGAAGCTTTCTTT. It is translated as CASSLQGGVMNTEAFF. V is TRBV7-9 and J is TRBJ1-1; D is undetermined. Germline V gene data show CDR1 as SEHNR and CDR2 as FQNEAQ (reference sequence). Deletions cut 5 bases from V and 0 bases from J, with 16 bases between. This CDR3 has 16 amino acids.